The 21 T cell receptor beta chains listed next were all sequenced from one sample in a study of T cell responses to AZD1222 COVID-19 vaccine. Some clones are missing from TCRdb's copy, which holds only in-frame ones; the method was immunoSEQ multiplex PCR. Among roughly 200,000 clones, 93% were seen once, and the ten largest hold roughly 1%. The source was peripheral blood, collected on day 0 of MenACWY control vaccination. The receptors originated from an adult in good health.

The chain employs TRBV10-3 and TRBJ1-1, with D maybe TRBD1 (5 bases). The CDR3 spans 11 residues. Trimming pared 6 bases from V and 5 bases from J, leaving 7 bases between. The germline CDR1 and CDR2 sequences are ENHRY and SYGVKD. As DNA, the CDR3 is TGTGCCATCAGCCAGGGAACTGAAGCTTTCTTT. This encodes CAISQGTEAFF.

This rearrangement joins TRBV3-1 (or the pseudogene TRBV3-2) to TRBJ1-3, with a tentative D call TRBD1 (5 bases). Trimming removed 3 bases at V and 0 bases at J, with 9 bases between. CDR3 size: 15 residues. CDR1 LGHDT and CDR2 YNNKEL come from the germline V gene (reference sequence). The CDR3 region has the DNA TGTGCCAGCAGCCAGGGGGGGTACTCTGGAAACACCATATATTTT. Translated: CASSQGGYSGNTIYF.

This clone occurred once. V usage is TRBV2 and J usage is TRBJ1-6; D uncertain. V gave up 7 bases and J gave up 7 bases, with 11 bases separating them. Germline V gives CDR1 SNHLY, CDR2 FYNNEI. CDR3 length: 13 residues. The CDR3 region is CASKLSENSPLHF. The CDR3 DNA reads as TGTGCCAGCAAGTTGTCGGAGAATTCACCCCTCCACTTT.

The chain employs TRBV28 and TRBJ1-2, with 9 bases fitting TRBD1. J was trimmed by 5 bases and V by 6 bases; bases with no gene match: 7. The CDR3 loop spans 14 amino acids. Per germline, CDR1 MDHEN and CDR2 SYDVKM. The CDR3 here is CASSPTGTGYGYTF. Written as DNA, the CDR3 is TGTGCCAGCAGCCCGACCGGGACAGGGTATGGCTACACCTTC.

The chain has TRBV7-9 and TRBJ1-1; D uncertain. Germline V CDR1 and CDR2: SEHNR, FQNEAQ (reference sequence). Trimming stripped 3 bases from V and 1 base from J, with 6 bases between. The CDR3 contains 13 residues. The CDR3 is CASSFDGNTEAFF. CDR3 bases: TGTGCCAGCAGCTTCGACGGGAACACTGAAGCTTTCTTT.

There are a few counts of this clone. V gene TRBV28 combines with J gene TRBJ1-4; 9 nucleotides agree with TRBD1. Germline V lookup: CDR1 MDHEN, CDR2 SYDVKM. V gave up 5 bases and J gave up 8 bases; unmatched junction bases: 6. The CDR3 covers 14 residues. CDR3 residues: CASSPPDRGEKLFF. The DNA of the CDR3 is TGTGCCAGCAGTCCTCCGGACAGGGGAGAAAAACTGTTTTTT.

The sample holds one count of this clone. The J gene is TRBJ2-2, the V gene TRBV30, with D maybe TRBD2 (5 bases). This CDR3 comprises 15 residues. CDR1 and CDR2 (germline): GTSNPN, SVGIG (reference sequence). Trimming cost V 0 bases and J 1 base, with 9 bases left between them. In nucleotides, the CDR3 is TGTGCCTGGAGTGTACTAGACGGGAACACCGGGGAGCTGTTTTTT. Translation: CAWSVLDGNTGELFF. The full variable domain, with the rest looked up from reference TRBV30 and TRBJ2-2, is SQTIHQWPATLVQPVGSPLSLECTVEGTSNPNLYWYRQAAGRGLQLLFYSVGIGQISSEVPQNLSASRPQDRQFILSSKKLLLSDSGFYLCAWSVLDGNTGELFFGEGSRLTVL.

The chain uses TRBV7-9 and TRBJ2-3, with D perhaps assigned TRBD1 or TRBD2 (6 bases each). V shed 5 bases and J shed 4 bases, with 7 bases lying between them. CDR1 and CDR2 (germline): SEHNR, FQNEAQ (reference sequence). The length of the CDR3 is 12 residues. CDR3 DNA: TGTGCCAGCAGCCGGGGGCCAGATACGCAGTATTTT. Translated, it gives CASSRGPDTQYF.

The CDR3 protein is CASSSGTLNEKLFF. The DNA of the CDR3 is TGCGCCAGCAGCTCAGGCACTCTGAATGAAAAACTGTTTTTT. The chain has TRBV5-1 and TRBJ1-4, with D unresolved. V was trimmed by 3 bases and J by 5 bases, leaving 11 bases between them. Germline values: CDR1 SGHRS, CDR2 YFSETQ. The CDR3 consists of 14 residues.

The CDR3 protein is CASSGGPLGTEAFF. The CDR3, as DNA: TGCGCCAGCAGTGGGGGTCCATTGGGCACTGAAGCTTTCTTT. The chain uses TRBV10-1 and TRBJ1-1; D gene unclear. Trimming shortened V by 4 bases and J by 4 bases, and 13 bases separated the two germline ends. Germline V gene data show CDR1 as WNHNN and CDR2 as SYGVQD (reference sequence). CDR3 length: 14 residues.

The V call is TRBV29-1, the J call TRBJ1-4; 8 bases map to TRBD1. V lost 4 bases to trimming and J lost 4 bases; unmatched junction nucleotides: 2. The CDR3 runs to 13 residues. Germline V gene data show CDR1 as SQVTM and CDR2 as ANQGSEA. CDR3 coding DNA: TGCAGCGTTGCTGGACAGGGTAATGAAAAACTGTTTTTT. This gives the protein CSVAGQGNEKLFF. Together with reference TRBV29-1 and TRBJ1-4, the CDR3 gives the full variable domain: SAVISQKPSRDICQRGTSLTIQCQVDSQVTMMFWYRQQPGQSLTLIATANQGSEATYESGFVIDKFPISRPNLTFSTLTVSNMSPEDSSIYLCSVAGQGNEKLFFGSGTQLSVL.

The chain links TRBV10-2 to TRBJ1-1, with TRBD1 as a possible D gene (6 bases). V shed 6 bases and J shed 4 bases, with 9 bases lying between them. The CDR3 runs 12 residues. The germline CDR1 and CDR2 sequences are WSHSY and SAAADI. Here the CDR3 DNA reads TGCGCCAGCAGGAGGGGGGGCACTGAAGCTTTCTTT. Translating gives CASRRGGTEAFF.

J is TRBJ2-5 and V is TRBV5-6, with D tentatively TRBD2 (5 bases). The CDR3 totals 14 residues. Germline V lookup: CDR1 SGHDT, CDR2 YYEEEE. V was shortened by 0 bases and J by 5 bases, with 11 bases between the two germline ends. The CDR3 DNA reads TGTGCCAGCAGCTTGGCGACGGGGTACGAGACCCAGTACTTC. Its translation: CASSLATGYETQYF.

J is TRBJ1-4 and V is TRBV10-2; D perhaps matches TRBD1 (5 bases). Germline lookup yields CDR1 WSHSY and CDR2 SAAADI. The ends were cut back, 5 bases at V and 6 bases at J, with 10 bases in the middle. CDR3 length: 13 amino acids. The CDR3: CASSRGVDEKLFF. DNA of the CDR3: TGCGCCAGCAGTCGGGGCGTTGATGAAAAACTGTTTTTT.

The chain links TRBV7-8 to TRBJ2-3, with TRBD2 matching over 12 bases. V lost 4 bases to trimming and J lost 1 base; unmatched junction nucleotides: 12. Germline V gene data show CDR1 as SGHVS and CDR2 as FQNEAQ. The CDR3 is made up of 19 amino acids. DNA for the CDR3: TGTGCCAGCAGCTATAGGAGACTAGCGGGGGCGGAAGGCACAGATACGCAGTATTTT. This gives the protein CASSYRRLAGAEGTDTQYF.

CDR3 sequence reads: CASSRGQGKPYNEQFF. The CDR3, as DNA: TGCGCCAGCAGCAGGGGACAGGGAAAGCCGTACAATGAGCAGTTCTTC. This chain uses TRBV5-1 with TRBJ2-1; 9 nucleotides agree with TRBD1. Germline trimming cut 4 bases from V and 4 bases from J; bases unmatched to any gene: 9. This CDR3 has 16 amino acids. Germline V lookup: CDR1 SGHRS, CDR2 YFSETQ.

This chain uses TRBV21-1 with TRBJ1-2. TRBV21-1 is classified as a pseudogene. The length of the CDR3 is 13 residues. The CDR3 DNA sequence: TGTGCCAGCAGCAAAGGCAGGAGGTATGGCTACACCTTC. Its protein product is CASSKGRRYGYTF.

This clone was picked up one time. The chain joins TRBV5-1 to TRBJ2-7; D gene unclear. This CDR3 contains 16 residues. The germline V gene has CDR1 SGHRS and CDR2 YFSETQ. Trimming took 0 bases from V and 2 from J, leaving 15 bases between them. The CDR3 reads CASSLARAPQTYEQYF. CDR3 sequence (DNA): TGCGCCAGCAGCTTGGCCCGAGCCCCACAAACCTACGAGCAGTACTTC.

CDR3 residues: CASSLAGPISNEQFF. CDR3 sequence (DNA): TGTGCCAGCAGCTTGGCGGGACCTATCTCCAATGAGCAGTTCTTC. V usage is TRBV7-2 and J usage is TRBJ2-1, with a possible D match to TRBD2 (6 bases). The CDR3 has 15 residues. Germline V gene data show CDR1 as SGHTA and CDR2 as FQGNSA. The V end lost 3 bases, the J end lost 6 bases, and 15 bases lay between the germline ends. The complete variable domain, with remaining parts taken from reference TRBV7-2 and TRBJ2-1, reads GAGVSQSPSNKVTEKGKDVELRCDPISGHTALYWYRQSLGQGLEFLIYFQGNSAPDKSGLPSDRFSAERTGGSVSTLTIQRTQQEDSAVYLCASSLAGPISNEQFFGPGTRLTVL.

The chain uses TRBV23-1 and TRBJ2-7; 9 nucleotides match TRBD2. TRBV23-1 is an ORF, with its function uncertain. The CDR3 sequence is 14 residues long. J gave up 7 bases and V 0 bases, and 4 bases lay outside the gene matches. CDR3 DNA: TGCGCCAGCAGTCAATCCCGGCTAGCGGGGGAGCAGTACTTC. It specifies CASSQSRLAGEQYF.

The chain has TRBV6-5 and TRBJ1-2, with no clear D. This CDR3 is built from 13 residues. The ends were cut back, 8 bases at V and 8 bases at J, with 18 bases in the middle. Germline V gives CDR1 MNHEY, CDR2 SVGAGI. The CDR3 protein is CASLELGWRGYTF. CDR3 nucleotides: TGTGCCAGCCTGGAACTGGGTTGGCGAGGCTACACCTTC.